The present TCR beta chain was sequenced within a study of blood T cell repertoires in COVID-19. Study details: Whether acute or convalescent, the COVID-19 samples came from the United States, Italy and Spain. PBMCs, B-cell-depleted T cells, or T cells provided the cDNA or gDNA that made up the material.

The V and J ends lost 6 bases and 0 bases respectively, with 15 bases between them. The CDR3 runs 15 residues. Germline V CDR1 and CDR2: SGHRS, YFSETQ. Measured with immunoSEQ multiplex PCR; TCRdb has only the in-frame clones, and not every one. The sample includes roughly 120,000 clones, 80% to 90% of them seen just once. The chain has TRBV5-1 and TRBJ2-5, with a possible D match to TRBD1 (5 bases). The sequencing input was peripheral blood. The clonotype originates from a woman over 75 with active or convalescent COVID-19. In DNA, the CDR3 is TGCGCCAGCACCCCCCTGACAGACCACCAAGAGACCCAGTACTTC. It is translated as CASTPLTDHQETQYF.